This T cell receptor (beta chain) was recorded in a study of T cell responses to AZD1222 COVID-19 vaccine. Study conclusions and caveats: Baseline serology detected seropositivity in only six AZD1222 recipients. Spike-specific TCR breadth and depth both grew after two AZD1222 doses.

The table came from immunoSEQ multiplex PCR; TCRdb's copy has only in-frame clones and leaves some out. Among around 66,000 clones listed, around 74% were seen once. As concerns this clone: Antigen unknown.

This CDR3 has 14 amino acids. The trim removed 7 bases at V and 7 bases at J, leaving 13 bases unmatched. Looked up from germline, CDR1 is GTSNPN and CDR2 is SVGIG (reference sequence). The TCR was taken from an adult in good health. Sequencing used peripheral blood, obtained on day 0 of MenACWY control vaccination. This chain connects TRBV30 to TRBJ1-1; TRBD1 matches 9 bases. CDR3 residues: CALTKDRGEGEAFF. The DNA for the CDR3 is TGTGCCTTAACGAAGGACAGGGGTGAAGGTGAAGCTTTCTTT.